The clone carrying this T cell receptor beta chain has a count of ten or more. Its antigen is not known. The entry originates in a study of T-cell reconstitution after alpha-beta-depleted transplantation in children. Germline CDR1 and CDR2: SGHNT and YYREEE (reference sequence). V was pared by 5 bases and J by 0 bases, with 20 bases between. CDR3 length: 17 amino acids. Library preparation (for TCRbeta) was performed with unique molecular identifiers. One entry per CDR3 protein, called by TCRdb with MiXCR from the PCR reads. The sample shows hundreds of thousands of distinct CDR3 sequences, 10% to 13% of them seen only once. Regarding the study as a whole: The authors attributed T-cell counts and diversity one year after transplant mostly to newly produced T cells. Roughly two months post-transplant, alpha-beta T cells reportedly originated from several hundred graft clones that had expanded. Some patients' high day-60 TCRbeta diversity was attributed to recipient cells surviving conditioning.

This TCR derives from a child between 2 and 9 years old with inherited bone marrow failure, due to receive a stem cell transplant. This chain uses TRBV5-4 with TRBJ1-2, with a possible D match to TRBD1 (6 bases). Sequencing was performed on PBMCs, taken before TCRalphabeta/CD19-depleted stem cell transplant. CDR3 sequence (DNA): TGTGCCAGCAGTTTAGGGGGTCCCACCCCTTCTAACTATGGCTACACCTTC. This codes for CASSLGGPTPSNYGYTF.